This note documents a single TCR beta chain sequence. The antigen is not known. Cells stained for CD3, CD4, CD8, CD45RA and CD27 were sorted into four subsets. This sample stems from a study of naive and memory T cell subsets. Both TRBC1 and TRBC2 were covered by a beta constant-region primer of two equimolar oligonucleotides. Nested alpha and beta constant-region primers with the SP2 primer drove four PCR rounds on ligated cDNA. Ligation attached a single-stranded oligonucleotide with a 12-nucleotide UMI and the SP2 primer to the cDNA 3' end. Each CDR3 protein gets one entry after TCRdb re-called the UMI-ligation and nested PCR reads with MiXCR. The repertoire includes 140,000 to 150,000 distinct CDR3 sequences, roughly 23% of them detected once, and 0.095% to 0.12% sits in the top ten. Study-level points and caveats: No ground truth validated the naive and memory repertoire findings. Especially in CD8 cells, naive repertoires contained a few larger clonotypes, possibly CD45RA-re-expressing memory cells. Diversity fell and Gini index rose from naive through CM, EM, EMRA.

This CDR3 spans 11 amino acids. CDR1 is SQVTM and CDR2 is ANQGSEA in the germline V gene. V lost 6 bases and J lost 1, with 5 bases in between. Material: naive CD4+ T cells from blood. The chain recombines TRBV29-1 with TRBJ2-3; D gene unclear. This receptor was taken from a human donor in good health. CDR3 loop: CSVAGTDTQYF. The CDR3 nucleotides read TGCAGCGTGGCGGGCACAGATACGCAGTATTTT.